The next 14 T cell receptor beta chains were all read from a single sample in a study of neurological immune-mediated disorders. Time point indicated: technical triplicate 2. Each CDR3 protein gets one entry after TCRdb re-called the 5' RACE reads with MiXCR. The repertoire consists of roughly 61,000 distinct CDR3 sequences, with 24% occurring once and the leading ten covering about 4.5%. The sequencing sample was made of PBMCs. The receptors were gathered from a man between 60 and 75 years old with HTLV-1-associated myelopathy (HAM/TSP).

The CDR3 spells CASSPPNEQHEQYF. The CDR3, as DNA: TGTGCCAGCTCACCACCGAATGAACAGCACGAGCAGTACTTC. The chain couples TRBV18 to TRBJ2-7; unclear D gene. Germline CDR1 is KGHSH and CDR2 is LQKENI. The CDR3 extends over 14 amino acids. Deletions cut 0 bases from V and 5 bases from J, with 11 bases between.

This clonotype came up many times. The chain carries TRBV28 and TRBJ1-1, with TRBD1 matching over 7 bases. Germline V CDR1 and CDR2: MDHEN, SYDVKM. Trimming took 3 bases from V and 3 from J; bases not matched to a gene: 1. The CDR3 extends over 13 amino acids. The CDR3 region has the DNA TGTGCCAGCAGTTTCAGGGGGTACACTGAAGCTTTCTTT. Translation: CASSFRGYTEAFF.

The sample holds many counts of this clonotype. The chain recombines TRBV5-1 with TRBJ2-2; TRBD1 aligns across 7 bases. Germline V CDR1 and CDR2: SGHRS, YFSETQ. The CDR3 contains 14 residues. With 5 bases clipped from V and 4 bases from J, the junction kept 5 bases outside the gene matches. CDR3 amino acids: CASRATGTTGELFF. CDR3 sequence (DNA): TGCGCCAGCAGAGCGACAGGGACCACCGGGGAGCTGTTTTTT.

This clonotype was seen repeatedly, ten times or more. This chain uses TRBV5-1 with TRBJ1-4; D might be TRBD1 (5 bases). This CDR3 is built from 15 residues. The V end lost 2 bases, the J end lost 8 bases, and 16 bases lay between the germline ends. The germline V gene encodes CDR1 SGHRS and CDR2 YFSETQ. The CDR3 DNA reads TGCGCCAGCAGCTTAGACCCAGGGCGCGAAGAAAAACTGTTTTTT. It encodes CASSLDPGREEKLFF. Full variable domain (remainder filled in from reference TRBV5-1 and TRBJ1-4): KAGVTQTPRYLIKTRGQQVTLSCSPISGHRSVSWYQQTPGQGLQFLFEYFSETQRNKGNFPGRFSGRQFSNSRSEMNVSTLELGDSALYLCASSLDPGREEKLFFGSGTQLSVL.

This clonotype was counted only a few times. The J gene is TRBJ2-3, the V gene TRBV29-1, with TRBD1 identical over 8 bases. CDR3 length: 15 residues. With 0 bases clipped from V and 4 bases from J, the junction kept 6 bases outside the gene matches. The V gene's germline CDR1 is SQVTM and CDR2 ANQGSEA. The CDR3 nucleotides are TGCAGCGTTGAAGATACCGGACAGGGATCAGATACGCAGTATTTT. Encoded protein: CSVEDTGQGSDTQYF.

This clonotype is deemed medium-sized (0.01 to 0.1%). The chain carries TRBV7-2 and TRBJ2-1, with 9 bases fitting TRBD2. With V trimmed by 2 bases and J by 8 bases, 4 bases remained unmatched. The CDR3 is 14 residues long. Per germline, CDR1 SGHTA and CDR2 FQGNSA. In nucleotides, the CDR3 is TGTGCCAGCAGCTTACTAGCGGGACAGCATGAGCAGTTCTTC. Encoded protein: CASSLLAGQHEQFF. The full variable domain, rest sourced from reference TRBV7-2 and TRBJ2-1, is GAGVSQSPSNKVTEKGKDVELRCDPISGHTALYWYRQSLGQGLEFLIYFQGNSAPDKSGLPSDRFSAERTGGSVSTLTIQRTQQEDSAVYLCASSLLAGQHEQFFGPGTRLTVL.

This clonotype was detected ten times or more. The gene calls are TRBV5-1 and TRBJ2-6, with 7 bases identical to TRBD2. After removal of 4 bases from V and 1 base from J, the junction contained 20 bases not matched to a gene. Germline CDR1 SGHRS, CDR2 YFSETQ. The CDR3 covers 21 residues. The CDR3 coding sequence is TGCGCCAGCAGCCTCACCCCGGGGACTAACTTCCCGGGGTCTGGGGCCAACGTCCTGACTTTC. This codes for CASSLTPGTNFPGSGANVLTF.

This clonotype was seen at least ten times. The CDR3 spells CASSQLDGETQYF. CDR3 in DNA: TGTGCCAGCAGCCAACTAGACGGAGAGACCCAGTACTTC. The rearrangement joins TRBV14 to TRBJ2-5, with unresolved D. There are 13 residues in the CDR3. Germline V gene lookup returns CDR1 SGHDN and CDR2 FVKESK. V was trimmed by 2 bases and J by 4 bases, leaving 8 bases between them.

The sample holds many counts of this clonotype. CDR3 sequence: CASSPHRDRGPGSGANVLTF. In DNA, the CDR3 is TGCGCCAGCAGCCCGCACCGGGACAGGGGGCCGGGCAGTGGGGCCAACGTCCTGACTTTC. The rearrangement joins TRBV5-1 to TRBJ2-6, with 12 bases lining up with TRBD1. The germline gives CDR1 SGHRS, CDR2 YFSETQ. This CDR3 has 20 residues. V shed 4 bases, J shed 3 bases, and the junction held 14 bases outside the gene matches.

This clonotype was observed many times. The chain's CDR3 is CASSPRELAGRTGELFF. The CDR3 nucleotides read TGTGCCAGCAGTCCCCGCGAATTAGCGGGTCGGACCGGGGAGCTGTTTTTT. The chain recombines TRBV6-2 or TRBV6-3 with TRBJ2-2, with 7 bases that match TRBD2. Per the germline V gene, CDR1 is MNHEY and CDR2 is SVGEGT. This CDR3 comprises 17 residues. Trimming took 5 bases from V and 5 from J; bases not matched to a gene: 14.

In its sample, this clonotype was seen many times. The CDR3 reads CASSAGTGIPDTQYF. As DNA, the CDR3 is TGCGCCAGCAGCGCGGGGACAGGAATTCCAGATACGCAGTATTTT. This chain links TRBV5-1 with TRBJ2-3; TRBD1 matches 8 bases. Germline V gene sequence: CDR1 SGHRS, CDR2 YFSETQ. The length of the CDR3 is 15 residues. V lost 4 bases to trimming and J lost 4 bases; unmatched junction nucleotides: 8. Looking up the rest from reference TRBV5-1 and TRBJ2-3 gives the full variable domain: KAGVTQTPRYLIKTRGQQVTLSCSPISGHRSVSWYQQTPGQGLQFLFEYFSETQRNKGNFPGRFSGRQFSNSRSEMNVSTLELGDSALYLCASSAGTGIPDTQYFGPGTRLTVL.

The genes are TRBV27 and TRBJ1-2, with 12 positions matching TRBD1. The V gene's germline CDR1 is MNHEY and CDR2 SMNVEV (reference sequence). There are 18 residues in the CDR3. Trimming took 4 bases from V and 4 from J; bases not matched to a gene: 13. The CDR3 sequence: CASSSSGQGATLAYGYTF. In nucleotides, the CDR3 is TGTGCCAGCAGTTCGTCGGGACAGGGGGCCACGCTAGCCTATGGCTACACCTTC.

This clonotype was seen repeatedly, ten times or more. CDR3 coding DNA: TGCAGTGCTAGAATAGCGGGAAGAACCGGGGAGCTGTTTTTT. It encodes CSARIAGRTGELFF. The V gene is TRBV20-1, the J gene TRBJ2-2; 8 bases are shared with TRBD2. This CDR3 region has 14 residues. The germline CDR1 and CDR2 sequences are DFQATT and SNEGSKA (reference sequence). V shed 2 bases and J 5 bases; nucleotides not matched to a gene: 4.

This clonotype was counted many times. The genes are TRBV7-2 and TRBJ2-1; D uncertain. The V and J ends lost 5 bases and 9 bases respectively, with 11 bases between them. CDR3 length: 12 amino acids. The germline V gene has CDR1 SGHTA and CDR2 FQGNSA. The CDR3 loop is CASSQSKGEQFF. Here the CDR3 DNA reads TGTGCCAGCAGCCAATCCAAGGGTGAGCAGTTCTTC.